This T cell receptor beta chain was sequenced during a study of low-dose radiotherapy and immunotherapy resistance in tumors. Across the whole study: Patients of Cohort 1 had 0.5 Gy fractions every 2 weeks, which summed to 6.5 Gy. Fractions of 1 Gy went to Cohort 2 every two weeks, for 13 Gy over 26 weeks. Patients took 300 mg oral aspirin daily for four cycles from cycle 1 day 1.

Time point denoted: before trial treatment. At least ten counts were recorded for this clonotype. Primers used for first-strand cDNA, a TRAV- and TRBV-specific set, covered both alpha and beta chains. A roughly 20-cycle PCR with a constant-region primer and V-primer adapter amplified TCRs. Amplifying the isolated mRNA was done by in vitro transcription. TCRdb re-called the reads through MiXCR, storing one row per CDR3 protein. The sample yields 65,000 to 90,000 distinct CDR3 sequences, over 15% seen once. The germline gives CDR1 MNHEY, CDR2 SVGAGI. This CDR3 contains 15 residues. Trimming removed 0 bases at V and 6 bases at J, with 12 bases between.

The source is a male donor with prostate cancer. This sequence joins TRBV6-5 and TRBJ1-5; no firm D call. Sequencing used PBMCs, obtained before treatment. CDR3 protein: CASSYSKSAAQPQHF. The DNA of the CDR3 is TGTGCCAGCAGTTACTCGAAGTCGGCGGCTCAGCCCCAGCATTTT.